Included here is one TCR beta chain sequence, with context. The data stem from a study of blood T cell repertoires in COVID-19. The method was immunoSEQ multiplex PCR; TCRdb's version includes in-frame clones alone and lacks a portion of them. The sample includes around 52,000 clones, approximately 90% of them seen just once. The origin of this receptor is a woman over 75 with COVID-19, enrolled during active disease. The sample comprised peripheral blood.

As DNA, the CDR3 is TGTGCCAGCTCACCACAAAGCGGGGGCCAACCCTATGGCTACACCTTC. Amino acids: CASSPQSGGQPYGYTF. The rearrangement joins TRBV18 to TRBJ1-2; D possibly corresponds to TRBD1 (6 bases). The CDR3 spans 16 residues. CDR1 and CDR2 (germline): KGHSH, LQKENI. The germline V and J ends were trimmed by 1 base and 4 bases, with 16 bases remaining between them.